This entry is about one T cell receptor (beta chain). Its specificity is unknown. A junction boundary mismatches the germline segment, possibly from a read error. This entry is derived from a study of cytomegalovirus exposure and HLA in healthy donors. Background on the study: Earlier work reported approximately 100 million unique TCR beta sequences from 150 million to 200 million T cells.

It was with 60 Vbeta and 13 Jbeta primers that the PCR ran. Only in-frame clones appear in the TCRdb table, and some are missing; sequencing was by immunoSEQ multiplex PCR. Of about 210,000 clones listed, approximately 81% were seen once; the top ten hold around 0.22%. Study results and caveats: Being productive about 87% or about 30% of the time was typical of most TCR beta V segments in an earlier analysis. Analysis performed later found about 17,000 TCR beta sequences associated with HLA alleles at 0.05 false discovery rate. Later work found most CMV-associated TCR beta chains apparently HLA-restricted.

The sample comprised PBMCs. This clonotype was obtained from a girl aged 2 to 10 in good health and CMV-seronegative.

The CDR3 protein is CASSLIGDSHPPDF. Here the CDR3 DNA reads TGTGCCAGCAGCTTAATAGGGGACAGCCATCCTCCGGATTTT. This sequence joins TRBV5-8 and TRBJ1-5; TRBD1 aligns across 7 bases. This CDR3 has 14 amino acids. Germline CDR1 reads SGHTS; CDR2 reads YDEGEE.